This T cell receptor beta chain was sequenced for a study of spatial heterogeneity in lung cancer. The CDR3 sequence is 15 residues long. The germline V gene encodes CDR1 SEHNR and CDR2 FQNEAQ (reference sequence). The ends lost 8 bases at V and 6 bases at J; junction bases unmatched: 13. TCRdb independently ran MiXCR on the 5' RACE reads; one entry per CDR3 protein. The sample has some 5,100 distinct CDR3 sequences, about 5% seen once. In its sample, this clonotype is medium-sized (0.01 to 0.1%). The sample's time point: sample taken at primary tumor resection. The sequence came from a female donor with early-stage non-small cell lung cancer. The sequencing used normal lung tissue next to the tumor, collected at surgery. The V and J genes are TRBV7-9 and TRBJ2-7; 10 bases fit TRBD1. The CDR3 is CASQRAGTGVFEQYF. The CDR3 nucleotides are TGTGCCAGCCAGAGGGCCGGGACAGGGGTCTTCGAGCAGTACTTC.